The 18 T cell receptor beta chains presented below share a single source sample, sequenced in a study of metastatic and nonmetastatic thyroid tumors. TCRdb re-called clones via MiXCR from the PCR reads. The table records fewer than 11,000 clones, about a third of them present only once. Not a single patient had been given any form of treatment at any point before undergoing thyroid surgery. The sample taken for sequencing was tumor tissue. The receptors were sampled from a female donor with papillary thyroid cancer or a benign thyroid nodule (not recorded which). Some clones in this sample may be carry-over from other donors' samples.

The rearrangement links TRBV4-1 to TRBJ2-7, with D tentatively TRBD2 (6 bases). Trimming stripped 3 bases from V and 5 bases from J, with 20 bases between. CDR1 and CDR2 from the germline V gene are MGHRA and YSYEKL. The CDR3 totals 16 residues. The CDR3: CASSHDPGKGRNEQYF. CDR3 coding DNA: TGCGCCAGCAGCCACGACCCCGGGAAGGGGAGGAACGAGCAGTACTTC.

This clone was detected only a few times. The rearrangement links TRBV6-1 to TRBJ2-2; tentatively, D is TRBD1 (7 bases). The V and J ends lost 1 base and 6 bases respectively, with 12 bases between them. The CDR3 runs to 15 residues. Germline V gene sequence: CDR1 MNHNS, CDR2 SASEGT. The CDR3: CASSEGQGGAGELFF. The CDR3, as DNA: TGTGCCAGCAGTGAAGGACAGGGAGGAGCCGGGGAGCTGTTTTTT.

In its sample, this clone was seen a few times. This sequence joins TRBV6-2 or TRBV6-3 and TRBJ2-7, with D possibly being TRBD1 (5 bases). The CDR3 covers 13 residues. V lost 3 bases and J 3 bases, leaving 9 bases between the germline ends. Germline V gene lookup returns CDR1 MNHEY and CDR2 SVGEGT. The CDR3 region is CASSYDRHYEQYF. CDR3 sequence (DNA): TGTGCCAGCAGTTATGACAGACACTACGAGCAGTACTTC.

This rearrangement joins TRBV20-1 to TRBJ2-3; the D call may be TRBD1 or TRBD2 (6 bases each). The CDR3 is 13 residues long. Trimming took 4 bases from V and 6 from J, leaving 14 bases between them. The germline CDR1 and CDR2 sequences are DFQATT and SNEGSKA (reference sequence). The CDR3 nucleotides are TGCAGTGCTATGGCCGGGGGCCGGGATACGCAGTATTTT. Protein sequence: CSAMAGGRDTQYF.

To note about this clone: A much larger clone lies one base from this, so it may be a read error. Other DNA sequences in this sample translate to the same CDR3. The rearrangement links TRBV5-5 to TRBJ2-7; D gene unclear. This CDR3 contains 14 residues. Germline V gene data show CDR1 as SGHKS and CDR2 as YYEKEE (reference sequence). In DNA, the CDR3 is TGTGCCATCAGCTTGGTTGGTGGCCGGGACGAGCAGTACTTC. Translation: CAISLVGGRDEQYF.

This clone occurred a few times. At the DNA level, this CDR3 is encoded by other sequences in the same sample as well. This chain joins TRBV11-3 and TRBJ2-7, with 7 bases fitting TRBD1. This CDR3 region has 15 residues. V was clipped by 0 bases and J by 1 base; unmatched bases: 3. The germline CDR1 and CDR2 sequences are SGHNT and YENEEA. DNA for the CDR3: TGTGCCAGCAGCTTAGAGGGGACAGAGTCCTACGAGCAGTACTTC. This translates into CASSLEGTESYEQYF.

This clone rates as medium-sized. The chain uses TRBV28 and TRBJ2-4, with 8 bases lining up with TRBD1. Germline trimming cut 0 bases from V and 0 bases from J; bases unmatched to any gene: 10. The CDR3 covers 19 residues. Per germline, CDR1 MDHEN and CDR2 SYDVKM. CDR3 DNA: TGTGCCAGCAGTTTATGCCGCTTGGACAGGGCTCTAGCCAAAAACATTCAGTACTTC. This sequence encodes CASSLCRLDRALAKNIQYF.

In its sample, this clone is medium-sized (0.01 to 0.1%). The genes are TRBV4-3 and TRBJ1-2; D is ambiguous. The CDR3 is made up of 13 amino acids. Between the trimmed V and J ends, which lost 0 bases and 6 bases, there was a span of 8 bases. CDR1 is LGHNA, CDR2 YSLEER, per germline. CDR3 in amino acids: CASSQDPLDGYTF. CDR3 nucleotide sequence: TGCGCCAGCAGCCAAGATCCACTGGATGGCTACACCTTC.

This clone ranks as medium-sized (0.01 to 0.1%). J is TRBJ1-2 and V is TRBV14, with D perhaps matching TRBD1 (5 bases). This CDR3 contains 14 residues. Germline V gives CDR1 SGHDN, CDR2 FVKESK. Trimming took 1 base from V and 6 from J, leaving 12 bases between them. This chain's CDR3 is CASSQVRAGDGYTF. The CDR3 DNA reads as TGTGCCAGCAGCCAAGTCAGGGCGGGGGATGGCTACACCTTC.

This clone came up a few times. The chain recombines TRBV28 with TRBJ2-1, with D unclear. CDR1 and CDR2 from the germline V gene are MDHEN and SYDVKM. The CDR3 is made up of 17 amino acids. Trimming removed 2 bases at V and 9 bases at J, with 23 bases between. CDR3 sequence reads: CASSLGLGLRSSGEQFF. In nucleotides, the CDR3 is TGTGCCAGCAGTTTAGGTTTGGGCCTCCGATCTTCTGGTGAGCAGTTCTTC. Supplemented by reference TRBV28 and TRBJ2-1, the full variable domain reads DVKVTQSSRYLVKRTGEKVFLECVQDMDHENMFWYRQDPGLGLRLIYFSYDVKMKEKGDIPEGYSVSREKKERFSLILESASTNQTSMYLCASSLGLGLRSSGEQFFGPGTRLTVL.

This chain connects TRBV5-1 to TRBJ2-1, with unresolved D. The germline V and J ends were trimmed by 3 bases and 1 base, with 8 bases remaining between them. In germline, CDR1 is SGHRS, CDR2 YFSETQ. The CDR3 covers 14 residues. The CDR3 DNA reads as TGCGCCAGCAGCTCGGTGGAGTCCTACAATGAGCAGTTCTTC. Its protein is CASSSVESYNEQFF.

This clone is medium-sized in the sample. The chain joins TRBV7-2 to TRBJ2-3; 10 nucleotides align to TRBD2. The length of the CDR3 is 17 residues. The J segment lost 4 bases and the V segment lost 5 bases, leaving 12 bases of the junction unmatched. From germline, CDR1 is SGHTA and CDR2 FQGNSA. The CDR3 reads CASSRLGSSGRPDTQYF. CDR3 in DNA: TGTGCCAGCAGCCGCCTCGGGAGTAGCGGGAGGCCAGATACGCAGTATTTT.

CDR3 residues: CASSPRGANYGYTF. DNA of the CDR3: TGTGCCAGCAGCCCCCGCGGGGCAAACTATGGCTACACCTTC. The rearrangement links TRBV3-1 to TRBJ1-2, with D tentatively TRBD1 (5 bases). Germline CDR1 and CDR2: LGHDT and YNNKEL (reference sequence). Between the trimmed V and J ends, which lost 4 bases and 2 bases, there was a span of 11 bases. CDR3 length: 14 residues.

The rearrangement uses TRBV7-3 and TRBJ2-1; no reliable D call. This CDR3 spans 15 amino acids. Germline V CDR1 and CDR2: SGHTA, FQGTGA. Trimming removed 2 bases from V and 3 bases from J, with 11 bases in between. The CDR3 DNA reads TGTGCCAGCAGCTTAGGTTTAGCCTACTACAATGAGCAGTTCTTC. Residues: CASSLGLAYYNEQFF.

This clone is judged medium-sized. The chain is built from TRBV15 and TRBJ2-5; the match to TRBD1 covers 7 bases. Germline CDR1 reads LNHNV; CDR2 reads YYDKDF (reference sequence). V shed 1 base and J 3 bases; nucleotides not matched to a gene: 2. The CDR3 is 14 amino acids. The CDR3 loop reads CATSRVDRKETQYF. The CDR3 nucleotides read TGTGCCACCAGCAGAGTGGACAGGAAAGAGACCCAGTACTTC.

The V call is TRBV4-1, the J call TRBJ1-2; maybe TRBD1 (6 bases). Trimming removed 1 base from V and 6 bases from J, with 12 bases in between. The CDR3 has 14 residues. The germline gives CDR1 MGHRA, CDR2 YSYEKL. The CDR3 loop is CASSQGQGSNGYTF. Written as DNA, the CDR3 is TGCGCCAGCAGCCAAGGGCAGGGGAGTAATGGCTACACCTTC.

This clone was seen a handful of times. The chain uses TRBV28 and TRBJ2-3, with 13 bases aligning to TRBD2. CDR1 and CDR2 (germline): MDHEN, SYDVKM. The CDR3 is 17 amino acids. V lost 2 bases and J lost 2; bases outside the gene matches: 4. CDR3 nucleotides: TGTGCCAGCAGTTTAACGGGACTAGCGGGATCCACAGATACGCAGTATTTT. Its translation is CASSLTGLAGSTDTQYF.

CDR3 sequence reads: CASSQGWGEAFF. For the CDR3, the DNA is TGTGCCAGCAGCCAAGGCTGGGGAGAAGCTTTCTTT. The chain couples TRBV3-1 to TRBJ1-1; D call uncertain. Germline assignment: CDR1 LGHDT and CDR2 YNNKEL (reference sequence). This CDR3 spans 12 amino acids. V was trimmed by 1 base and J by 8 bases, leaving 8 bases between them.